This is a list of T cell receptor beta chains from one sample in a study of Graves' ophthalmopathy and Graves' hyperthyroidism. TCRdb reprocessed the multiplex PCR reads via MiXCR and lists one record per CDR3 protein. The repertoire includes about 1.1 million distinct CDR3 sequences, 35% to 40% of them detected once, and approximately 10% sits in the top ten. The sample was peripheral blood or thyroid tissue (not recorded which). The source of these receptors is an adult man with Graves' hyperthyroidism. The conserved cysteine and the conserved F or W are not part of the CDR3 here. Each record gives: V gene, J gene, CDR3 protein.

V: TRBV4-1; J: TRBJ2-5; CDR3: ASSQALAGWETQY
V: TRBV20-1; J: TRBJ1-5; CDR3: SARDERFSNQPQH
V: TRBV7-8; J: TRBJ1-5; CDR3: ASSLRGRQVQPQH
V: TRBV7-6; J: TRBJ1-1; CDR3: ASSAPNTEAF
V: TRBV10-3; J: TRBJ1-1; CDR3: AISSDRVGTEAF
V: TRBV19; J: NA; CDR3: ASKSRTASSYNEQF
V: TRBV29-1; J: TRBJ2-3; CDR3: GALEVWGTDTQY
V: TRBV7-2; J: TRBJ1-1; CDR3: ASKHSGGRAF
V: TRBV5-5; J: TRBJ1-1; CDR3: ASSLLGQLNTEAF
V: TRBV7-9; J: TRBJ2-5; CDR3: ASRPLPGAGETQY
V: TRBV5-6; J: TRBJ2-5; CDR3: ASNRWGLIETQY
V: TRBV15; J: TRBJ1-5; CDR3: ATSSVRANQPQH
V: TRBV24-1; J: TRBJ2-2; CDR3: ATSSSGTPVNTGELF
V: TRBV7-3; J: TRBJ1-3; CDR3: ASSQDLASFSGSGNTIY
V: TRBV20-1; J: TRBJ1-2; CDR3: SARDFGYGYT
V: TRBV6-5; J: TRBJ1-3; CDR3: ASRRDSSFPGNTIY
V: TRBV28; J: TRBJ2-6; CDR3: ASSPENSGANVLT
V: TRBV12-3/TRBV12-4; J: TRBJ1-4; CDR3: AIRGLVGDNEKLF
V: TRBV9; J: TRBJ1-1; CDR3: ASSVDGYPNTEAF
V: TRBV6-5; J: TRBJ1-2; CDR3: ASSFKYGYT
V: TRBV15; J: TRBJ2-5; CDR3: ATSRGVRGLSQGTQY
V: TRBV11-1; J: TRBJ1-5; CDR3: ASSRTAGSPGMDPQH
V: TRBV19; J: TRBJ1-3; CDR3: ASTPTDASGNTIY
V: TRBV7-2; J: TRBJ2-7; CDR3: ASSTGASGLAYEQY
V: TRBV10-3; J: TRBJ1-5; CDR3: AISLVQGGQPQH
V: TRBV7-9; J: TRBJ2-2; CDR3: ASSHTSGRVTGELF
V: TRBV20-1; J: TRBJ1-6; CDR3: SARVTLGSPLH
V: TRBV7-8; J: TRBJ2-7; CDR3: ASSHAGSTYEQY
V: TRBV7-3; J: TRBJ2-7; CDR3: ASSLGANYEQY
V: TRBV12-3/TRBV12-4; J: TRBJ2-2; CDR3: ASSRSGGNTGELF
V: TRBV12-3/TRBV12-4; J: TRBJ1-4; CDR3: ASKRASATNEKLF
V: TRBV7-9; J: TRBJ1-6; CDR3: ASSLSLPGQSNSPLH
V: TRBV9; J: TRBJ1-5; CDR3: ASSVGIRGNQPQH
V: TRBV12-3/TRBV12-4; J: TRBJ2-5; CDR3: ASIETQY
V: TRBV10-3; J: TRBJ2-3; CDR3: AIMTGLGQGRTDTQY
V: TRBV4-1; J: TRBJ1-1; CDR3: ASSQGPDRNTEAF
V: TRBV20-1; J: TRBJ1-5; CDR3: SASGTGAVFNQPQH
V: TRBV12-3/TRBV12-4; J: TRBJ2-2; CDR3: AIHPGLSGELF
V: TRBV11-2; J: TRBJ1-1; CDR3: ASSLATGGGNTEAF
V: TRBV12-3/TRBV12-4; J: TRBJ1-1; CDR3: ASSPGTGGSTEAF
V: TRBV15; J: TRBJ2-2; CDR3: ATSTGQGPAGELF
V: TRBV6-5; J: TRBJ1-5; CDR3: ASTDGGGVRNQPQH
V: TRBV19; J: TRBJ2-2; CDR3: ASSMTGKGGSGELF
V: TRBV12-3/TRBV12-4; J: TRBJ1-1; CDR3: ASTRYTEAF
V: TRBV10-3; J: TRBJ2-6; CDR3: ASHDASGANVLT
V: TRBV7-2; J: TRBJ2-5; CDR3: ASSFVGEGQQY
V: TRBV7-7; J: TRBJ2-5; CDR3: ASSLTPALGTQY
V: TRBV24-1; J: TRBJ2-7; CDR3: ATSERGTYEQY
V: TRBV20-1; J: TRBJ1-2; CDR3: SARWRLTNYGYT
V: TRBV9; J: TRBJ2-2; CDR3: ASSAESGEPGELF
V: TRBV14; J: TRBJ2-2; CDR3: ASSPGAAYRTGELF
V: TRBV5-1; J: TRBJ1-4; CDR3: ASSWRGGERREKLF
V: TRBV12-3/TRBV12-4; J: TRBJ2-2; CDR3: ASRETGFNTGELF